This T cell receptor (beta chain) was found in a study of T cell responses to AZD1222 COVID-19 vaccine. This table comes from immunoSEQ multiplex PCR, and its TCRdb copy is limited to in-frame clones, with some not included. Of roughly 200,000 clones listed, 85% to 95% are singletons. The CDR3 covers 15 residues. Per the germline V gene, CDR1 is MNHEY and CDR2 is SVGAGI. V trimming: 5 bases; J trimming: 7 bases; junction bases outside the gene matches: 6. General study results and limits: Clonal diversity was possibly underestimated, and white British individuals and females predominated among donors.

Points on this clone: Its specificity is unknown.

This chain connects TRBV6-5 to TRBJ2-1, with 12 bases matching TRBD2. The specimen was peripheral blood, collected on day 0 of AZD1222 vaccination. This receptor was identified in an adult in good health. The CDR3 DNA is TGTGCCAGCAGTCAGACTAGCGGGGGTAGAAATGAGCAGTTCTTC. It is translated as CASSQTSGGRNEQFF.